This is a list of T cell receptor beta chains from one sample in a study of cytotoxic CD8 clonotypes in ibrutinib-treated CLL. Generated by immunoSEQ multiplex PCR, the TCRdb table keeps only in-frame clones and is missing some. Among around 300,000 clones listed, almost 80% were seen once. The sample in question was PBMCs, obtained before ibrutinib treatment. All receptors come from a human donor with chronic lymphocytic leukemia. CDR3s include the opening cysteine and the closing phenylalanine or tryptophan. A D gene is named only where the DNA matches it firmly. The listing skips clone size in some rows; elsewhere it reads once, few, many or a size class.

.	TRBV25-1	.	TRBJ1-2	TGTGCCAGCAGTGAACCGAGGCAGGGAAACTATGGCTACACCTTC	CASSEPRQGNYGYTF
once	TRBV19	TRBD1	TRBJ2-5	TGTGCCAGTAGTAAGACCGGGACAGGGTTCGAGACCCAGTACTTC	CASSKTGTGFETQYF
.	TRBV15	.	TRBJ1-2	TGTGCCACCAGCAGAGAAGGGGGGTCTGGCTACACCTTC	CATSREGGSGYTF
few	TRBV30	.	TRBJ2-3	TGTGCCTGGAGTCGAGGCACTACAGTTTGGAAGTATTTT	CAWSRGTTVWKYF
once	TRBV11-2	.	TRBJ2-5	TGTGCCAGCAGCCCCCCCGGGGGCCGTGAGACCCAGTACTTC	CASSPPGGRETQYF
.	TRBV29-1	.	TRBJ2-5	TGCAGCGTTGAAGCCTGGGGAGATCTTCAAGAGACCCAGTACTTC	CSVEAWGDLQETQYF
.	TRBV27	.	TRBJ1-3	TGTGCCAGCAGATCCGGGACCTTCTCTGGAAACACCATATATTTT	CASRSGTFSGNTIYF
.	TRBV7-8	.	TRBJ2-1	TGTGCCAGCAGCGTAGGACGAAACAATGAGCAGTTCTTC	CASSVGRNNEQFF
.	TRBV28	.	TRBJ1-2	TGTGCCAGCAGTTTGACAGGACTAGCCTATGGCTACACCTTC	CASSLTGLAYGYTF
.	TRBV19	.	TRBJ2-7	TGTGCCAGTAGTATTGAGCGGAGGGCCAACTACGAGCAGTACTTC	CASSIERRANYEQYF
.	TRBV5-1	TRBD2	TRBJ2-3	TGCGCCAGCAGAATTAGACTAGCGGGGGATACGCAGTATTTT	CASRIRLAGDTQYF
.	TRBV9	.	TRBJ2-3	TGTGCCAGCAAAGCGGCTAGCACAGATACGCAGTATTTT	CASKAASTDTQYF
.	TRBV11-2	TRBD1	TRBJ2-7	TGTGCCAGCAGCGAAACAGGGGTGGGTGAGCAGTACTTC	CASSETGVGEQYF
.	TRBV25-1	.	TRBJ2-1	TGTGCCAGCAGTGATTTAGGTAGTTCTCTGAGCGGCAATGAGCAGTTCTTC	CASSDLGSSLSGNEQFF
.	TRBV7-6	TRBD2	TRBJ2-2	TGTGCCAGCAGCTTAACAGGCGCTAGCGGCCAGGAGCTGTTTTTT	CASSLTGASGQELFF
.	TRBV4-3	TRBD2	TRBJ2-3	TGCGCCAGCAGCCAAGAGTGGCTAGCGGGACGCACAGATACGCAGTATTTT	CASSQEWLAGRTDTQYF
.	TRBV5-1	.	TRBJ1-2	TGCGCCAGCAGACCTGATGTGAACTATGGCTACACCTTC	CASRPDVNYGYTF
.	TRBV2	.	TRBJ1-2	TGTGCCAGCAGTCCCTTTCCTCACACCTTC	CASSPFPHTF
.	TRBV5-1	.	TRBJ1-1	TGCGCCAGCACCCAGGGCGGGAACACTGAAGCTTTCTTT	CASTQGGNTEAFF
.	TRBV28	TRBD2	TRBJ2-7	TGTGCCAGCAGTTACACATCCGGGACTAGACTACTCGAGCAGTACTTC	CASSYTSGTRLLEQYF